The 8 T cell receptor beta chains reported below all come from one sample, sequenced in a study of blood T cell repertoires in COVID-19. Profiled with immunoSEQ multiplex PCR; TCRdb holds only in-frame clones, not every one. The table has roughly 390,000 clones, 80% to 90% seen once. Sequenced: peripheral blood. Receptors originate from a woman in her 30s with COVID-19, enrolled during active disease.

The sample holds one count of this clone. V and J are TRBV30 and TRBJ1-1; a possible D gene is TRBD1 (5 bases). Trimming took off 2 bases at V and 10 bases at J, with 14 bases between the two ends. Germline loops: CDR1 GTSNPN, CDR2 SVGIG (reference sequence). The CDR3 loop spans 12 amino acids. The CDR3 DNA reads as TGTGCCTGGAGTACACAGGCCCCTGGAGCTTTCTTT. Amino acids: CAWSTQAPGAFF.

The chain combines TRBV6-1 with TRBJ1-2; tentatively, D is TRBD1 (5 bases). CDR1 is MNHNS and CDR2 is SASEGT in the germline V gene. The CDR3 consists of 16 residues. Between the trimmed V and J ends, which lost 4 bases and 0 bases, there was a span of 15 bases. The CDR3 loop is CASSVGGGMANYGYTF. The CDR3 bases are TGTGCCAGCAGTGTGGGGGGAGGCATGGCTAACTATGGCTACACCTTC.

The rearrangement uses TRBV24-1 and TRBJ2-1, with TRBD2 matching over 10 bases. Germline V lookup: CDR1 KGHDR, CDR2 SFDVKD. Trimming at V came to 4 bases and at J to 3 bases, leaving 8 bases not matched to a gene. The CDR3 covers 17 residues. The CDR3 is CATSDRSSGSHYNEQFF. The CDR3 nucleotides are TGTGCCACCAGTGACCGCTCTAGCGGGAGCCACTACAATGAGCAGTTCTTC.

The genes are TRBV11-2 and TRBJ1-5, with 10 bases fitting TRBD1. J gave up 6 bases and V 5 bases, and 4 bases lay outside the gene matches. Per germline, CDR1 SGHAT and CDR2 FQNNGV. CDR3 length: 14 residues. The CDR3, as DNA: TGTGCCAGCAGCCTGGGGACAGGGGCTCAGCCCCAGCATTTT. It is translated as CASSLGTGAQPQHF.

This rearrangement joins TRBV28 to TRBJ2-7; 10 nucleotides match TRBD1. Germline CDR1 is MDHEN and CDR2 is SYDVKM. The CDR3 contains 15 residues. Unmatched junction bases numbered 12, after V lost 6 bases and J lost 7 bases. In DNA, the CDR3 is TGTGCCAGCAGCCTCTGGGGGACAGGGGAGGGGGAGCAGTACTTC. Amino acid sequence: CASSLWGTGEGEQYF.

Points on this clone: The identical CDR3 is also encoded by other nucleotide sequences in the sample. J is TRBJ2-5 and V is TRBV18, with TRBD1 matching 9 bases. This CDR3 has 16 residues. Per germline, CDR1 KGHSH and CDR2 LQKENI. The V gene end was trimmed by 0 bases and the J gene end by 4 bases; junction bases not matched to a gene: 6. As DNA, the CDR3 is TGTGCCAGCTCACCACCGCAGGGACAGGGTCTAGAGACCCAGTACTTC. This codes for CASSPPQGQGLETQYF.

The rearrangement uses TRBV14 and TRBJ1-1; 8 bases match TRBD1. Trimming took 4 bases from V and 7 from J; bases not matched to a gene: 5. The CDR3 has 13 amino acids. The germline CDR1 and CDR2 sequences are SGHDN and FVKESK. Here the CDR3 reads CASSPGQAGEAFF. The CDR3 DNA reads as TGTGCCAGCAGCCCGGGACAGGCGGGTGAAGCTTTCTTT. The whole variable domain, remainder taken from reference TRBV14 and TRBJ1-1, is EAGVTQFPSHSVIEKGQTVTLRCDPISGHDNLYWYRRVMGKEIKFLLHFVKESKQDESGMPNNRFLAERTGGTYSTLKVQPAELEDSGVYFCASSPGQAGEAFFGQGTRLTVV.

As DNA, the CDR3 is TGTGCCTGGAGTGTAGGGACTCAAGGTTTCCCCGGATCACCCCTCCACTTT. This sequence encodes CAWSVGTQGFPGSPLHF. The chain carries TRBV30 and TRBJ1-6; D possibly corresponds to TRBD1 (5 bases). V was trimmed by 0 bases and J by 10 bases, leaving 22 bases between them. Germline CDR1 is GTSNPN and CDR2 is SVGIG (reference sequence). The CDR3 runs 17 residues.